Each of the 27 T cell receptor beta chains below was sequenced from the same sample in a study of blood T cell repertoires in COVID-19. Repertoires were generated with immunoSEQ multiplex PCR, while TCRdb's copy carries only in-frame clones and drops some. The sample holds 70,000 to 100,000 clones; around 89% are singletons and the top ten take around 4.5%. Sequenced sample: peripheral blood. All receptors derive from a woman older than 75 with active COVID-19.

This clone was recorded once. The chain combines TRBV25-1 with TRBJ2-2, with 10 bases lining up with TRBD2. This CDR3 region has 16 residues. Germline lookup yields CDR1 MGHDK and CDR2 SYGVNS. V lost 6 bases to trimming and J lost 4 bases; unmatched junction nucleotides: 8. The CDR3 region is CASRGLAYASTGELFF. The CDR3 nucleotides are TGTGCCAGCAGGGGACTAGCGTACGCTAGCACCGGGGAGCTGTTTTTT.

The V call is TRBV11-2, the J call TRBJ1-6, with no clear D. The V gene's germline CDR1 is SGHAT and CDR2 FQNNGV. CDR3 size: 19 residues. Trimming stripped 4 bases from V and 10 bases from J, with 29 bases between. CDR3 in DNA: TGTGCCAGCAGCTCATACCCGGTTAGAGGCTGGGTATCAAGCTCACCCCTCCACTTT. Translated, it gives CASSSYPVRGWVSSSPLHF.

This sequence joins TRBV5-1 and TRBJ2-3; D ambiguous. CDR3 length: 14 residues. Trimming removed 0 bases at V and 2 bases at J, with 7 bases between. Germline V CDR1 and CDR2: SGHRS, YFSETQ. The DNA for the CDR3 is TGCGCCAGCAGCTTGGGAATAGACACAGATACGCAGTATTTT. Translating gives CASSLGIDTDTQYF.

The rearrangement joins TRBV18 to TRBJ2-7, with D possibly being TRBD2 (6 bases). Germline lookup yields CDR1 KGHSH and CDR2 LQKENI. The CDR3 extends over 11 amino acids. Deletions cut 6 bases from V and 4 bases from J, with 7 bases between. CDR3 bases: TGTGCCAGCTCCGGGGGATACGAGCAGTACTTC. Translation gives CASSGGYEQYF.

V is TRBV15 and J is TRBJ2-1; 11 bases fit TRBD2. In germline, CDR1 is LNHNV, CDR2 YYDKDF (reference sequence). The CDR3 is 15 residues long. J gave up 5 bases and V 8 bases, and 8 bases lay outside the gene matches. CDR3 in DNA: TGTGCCACCCATCACCGACTAGCGGGAAACAATGAGCAGTTCTTC. Its protein is CATHHRLAGNNEQFF.

This rearrangement joins TRBV3-1 (or the pseudogene TRBV3-2) to TRBJ1-1; the D is unclear. CDR1 LGHDT and CDR2 YNNKEL come from the germline V gene (reference sequence). V lost 5 bases and J lost 0, with 7 bases in between. The CDR3 has 13 amino acids. CDR3: CASSYGLNTEAFF. For the CDR3, the DNA is TGTGCCAGCAGCTATGGGCTGAACACTGAAGCTTTCTTT.

The chain combines TRBV7-2 with TRBJ1-4; no clear D gene. V lost 4 bases and J lost 4, with 13 bases in between. The CDR3 length is 15 residues. Germline CDR1 reads SGHTA; CDR2 reads FQGNSA. The CDR3 is CASSSRRELNEKLFF. CDR3 bases: TGTGCCAGCAGCTCGAGACGGGAACTTAATGAAAAACTGTTTTTT.

The rearrangement joins TRBV20-1 to TRBJ2-4; D may be TRBD1 (5 bases). With 3 bases removed from V and 5 bases from J, the gap between germline ends came to 17 bases. Germline V gene data show CDR1 as DFQATT and CDR2 as SNEGSKA (reference sequence). The CDR3 is 15 amino acids. DNA for the CDR3: TGCAGTGCTAGTCGCAGGATAGGGGCCGAAAACATTCAGTACTTC. Its protein is CSASRRIGAENIQYF.

The gene calls are TRBV7-9 and TRBJ2-2; TRBD1 aligns across 8 bases. Germline V lookup: CDR1 SEHNR, CDR2 FQNEAQ (reference sequence). Losses at the gene ends were 6 bases for V and 1 base for J; bases not matched to a gene: 4. CDR3 length equals 15 residues. The CDR3 spells CASRPGTGNTGELFF. CDR3 DNA sequence: TGTGCCAGCAGACCCGGGACAGGGAACACCGGGGAGCTGTTTTTT.

This clone came up a few times. V is TRBV23-1 and J is TRBJ2-7; possible D gene TRBD1, 5 bases. TRBV23-1 has ORF status, its function being uncertain. With 2 bases removed from V and 3 bases from J, the gap between germline ends came to 11 bases. There are 14 residues in the CDR3. In DNA, the CDR3 is TGCGCCAGCAGTCAAACGACAGAAGACTACGAGCAGTACTTC. Translating it yields CASSQTTEDYEQYF.

The chain links TRBV7-8 to TRBJ2-1, with D possibly being TRBD2 (7 bases). The CDR3 is 15 amino acids. Trimming removed 2 bases at V and 7 bases at J, with 15 bases between. In germline, CDR1 is SGHVS, CDR2 FQNEAQ. CDR3 protein: CASSLRGAVTNEQFF. The CDR3 DNA follows: TGTGCCAGCAGCTTACGGGGGGCTGTGACGAATGAGCAGTTCTTC. Drawing the rest from reference TRBV7-8 and TRBJ2-1, the complete variable domain is GAGVSQSPRYKVAKRGQDVALRCDPISGHVSLFWYQQALGQGPEFLTYFQNEAQLDKSGLPSDRFFAERPEGSVSTLKIQRTQQEDSAVYLCASSLRGAVTNEQFFGPGTRLTVL.

The chain couples TRBV7-3 to TRBJ2-2, with a possible D match to TRBD2 (5 bases). Trimming removed 5 bases at V and 5 bases at J, with 15 bases between. The CDR3 covers 15 residues. Germline V gene data show CDR1 as SGHTA and CDR2 as FQGTGA. The CDR3 reads CASSPTRIGTGELFF. CDR3 in DNA: TGTGCCAGCAGCCCTACTAGGATCGGGACCGGGGAGCTGTTTTTT. The full variable domain, in which reference TRBV7-3 and TRBJ2-2 provide the parts outside the CDR3, is GAGVSQTPSNKVTEKGKYVELRCDPISGHTALYWYRQSLGQGPEFLIYFQGTGAADDSGLPNDRFFAVRPEGSVSTLKIQRTERGDSAVYLCASSPTRIGTGELFFGEGSRLTVL.

The chain has TRBV5-4 and TRBJ1-2; 8 bases map to TRBD1. This CDR3 comprises 15 residues. V gave up 2 bases and J gave up 4 bases; unmatched junction bases: 7. CDR1 SGHNT and CDR2 YYREEE come from the germline V gene (reference sequence). The CDR3 DNA sequence: TGTGCCAGCAGCTTAGCAGGGGGCAAGATCTATGGCTACACCTTC. It codes for CASSLAGGKIYGYTF.

V usage is TRBV11-3 and J usage is TRBJ2-1, with 8 bases matching TRBD2. V lost 0 bases, J lost 4 bases, and 2 bases stayed unmatched. The V gene's germline CDR1 is SGHNT and CDR2 YENEEA. The CDR3 is made up of 15 amino acids. The CDR3 DNA is TGTGCCAGCAGCTTAGAGGCTAGCGGGTACAATGAGCAGTTCTTC. This sequence encodes CASSLEASGYNEQFF.

This chain links TRBV7-2 with TRBJ2-3; D gene unclear. CDR3 size: 12 residues. Trimming took 4 bases from V and 6 from J, leaving 8 bases between them. The germline V gene encodes CDR1 SGHTA and CDR2 FQGNSA. CDR3 coding DNA: TGTGCCAGCAGCTCCCCCGGGGATACGCAGTATTTT. This codes for CASSSPGDTQYF.

This rearrangement joins TRBV19 to TRBJ1-3; 7 bases line up with TRBD1. The CDR3 runs 14 residues. Germline V gives CDR1 LNHDA, CDR2 SQIVND (reference sequence). With V trimmed by 5 bases and J by 4 bases, 5 bases remained unmatched. CDR3 nucleotide sequence: TGTGCCAGTAGTGCCGGGACAGCCGGAAACACCATATATTTT. Translating it yields CASSAGTAGNTIYF.

V gene TRBV9 combines with J gene TRBJ2-3, with a possible D match to TRBD2 (6 bases). The CDR3 sequence is 15 residues long. The V end was cut by 0 bases, the J end by 5 bases, with 13 bases between. Germline V gene lookup returns CDR1 SGDLS and CDR2 YYNGEE. This CDR3 reads CASSVAGAGQDTQYF. CDR3 in DNA: TGTGCCAGCAGCGTAGCGGGAGCCGGACAAGATACGCAGTATTTT.

The chain has TRBV27 and TRBJ2-1; tentatively, D is TRBD2 (6 bases). Germline V gene sequence: CDR1 MNHEY, CDR2 SMNVEV (reference sequence). V lost 5 bases to trimming and J lost 3 bases, with 20 bases between them. The length of the CDR3 is 17 residues. The CDR3 region has the DNA TGTGCCAGCAGTCCCCCAGGATACGGGAGATTCTACAATGAGCAGTTCTTC. It translates to CASSPPGYGRFYNEQFF.

The rearrangement links TRBV28 to TRBJ1-1; D is perhaps TRBD1 (6 bases). The CDR3 is 12 residues long. The V and J ends lost 9 bases and 1 base respectively, with 9 bases between them. Germline V gene sequence: CDR1 MDHEN, CDR2 SYDVKM. CDR3 DNA sequence: TGTGCCAGTACGGACAGGAACACTGAAGCTTTCTTT. Translated, it gives CASTDRNTEAFF.

V usage is TRBV28 and J usage is TRBJ1-2, with unresolved D. This CDR3 is 11 amino acids long. V shed 6 bases and J shed 4 bases, with 6 bases lying between them. Germline V gives CDR1 MDHEN, CDR2 SYDVKM. CDR3 sequence reads: CASREGYGYTF. The CDR3 DNA sequence: TGTGCCAGCAGGGAGGGCTATGGCTACACCTTC.

V gene TRBV27 combines with J gene TRBJ2-3; perhaps TRBD1 as D (6 bases). Germline V gene lookup returns CDR1 MNHEY and CDR2 SMNVEV (reference sequence). The CDR3 consists of 13 residues. V was pared by 6 bases and J by 4 bases, with 11 bases between. CDR3 protein: CASRHEGADTQYF. DNA of the CDR3: TGTGCCAGCAGGCACGAGGGGGCAGATACGCAGTATTTT.

The V and J genes are TRBV19 and TRBJ2-3; 10 bases line up with TRBD2. Germline V gives CDR1 LNHDA, CDR2 SQIVND (reference sequence). Losses at the gene ends were 3 bases for V and 1 base for J; bases not matched to a gene: 10. The CDR3 length is 18 residues. The CDR3: CASSISFGSGGGTDTQYF. In nucleotides, the CDR3 is TGTGCCAGTAGTATCAGTTTCGGGAGCGGGGGGGGCACAGATACGCAGTATTTT.

The V and J genes are TRBV6-1 and TRBJ2-3; no reliable D call. V lost 1 base, J lost 3 bases, and 5 bases lay in between. Germline-derived CDR1 and CDR2 are MNHNS and SASEGT. CDR3 size: 13 residues. For the CDR3, the DNA is TGTGCCAGCAGTGAAGTGTTAACAGATACGCAGTATTTT. Residues: CASSEVLTDTQYF.

This clone was found once. The chain joins TRBV3-1 (or the pseudogene TRBV3-2) to TRBJ2-1; 9 nucleotides match TRBD2. Germline V gives CDR1 LGHDT, CDR2 YNNKEL (reference sequence). V shed 4 bases, J shed 2 bases, and the junction held 3 bases outside the gene matches. The CDR3 consists of 15 residues. The chain's CDR3 is CASSRLAATYNEQFF. CDR3 in DNA: TGTGCCAGCAGCCGACTAGCGGCAACCTACAATGAGCAGTTCTTC.

V is TRBV9 and J is TRBJ1-2, with D tentatively TRBD1 (6 bases). Germline assignment: CDR1 SGDLS and CDR2 YYNGEE. This CDR3 region has 13 residues. V was pared by 0 bases and J by 4 bases, with 7 bases between. CDR3 loop: CASSVVRGYGYTF. CDR3 DNA sequence: TGTGCCAGCAGCGTAGTCAGGGGCTATGGCTACACCTTC.

There are a few counts of this clone. The chain combines TRBV5-6 with TRBJ2-3; D perhaps matches TRBD1 (6 bases). Trimming shortened V by 4 bases and J by 0 bases, and 18 bases separated the two germline ends. Germline V gene sequence: CDR1 SGHDT, CDR2 YYEEEE. CDR3 length: 17 amino acids. The CDR3 DNA reads as TGTGCCAGCAGCCGATACAGGGACGGCGGAAGCACAGATACGCAGTATTTT. Protein: CASSRYRDGGSTDTQYF.

V gene TRBV5-1 combines with J gene TRBJ1-5; D ambiguous. The length of the CDR3 is 14 residues. Trimming stripped 0 bases from V and 6 bases from J, with 10 bases between. The germline CDR1 and CDR2 sequences are SGHRS and YFSETQ. The CDR3 protein is CASSLEGGSQPQHF. CDR3 coding DNA: TGCGCCAGCAGCTTGGAGGGAGGTAGTCAGCCCCAGCATTTT.